This T cell receptor (beta chain) stems from a study of molecular identifiers for immune sequencing clone quantification (dated by TCRdb to 2016 to 2018). In the study overall: For a replicate experiment, RNA from around 20,000 or 99,000 naive CD8 T cells was divided into five aliquots, of which four were sequenced. This methods study used CD8 T cells to benchmark TCR RNA copy counting and molecular-identifier clustering-based TCR repertoire sequencing (MIDCIRS).

Libraries of naive CD8 T cells were built from 20,000 to 1,000,000 sorted cells, with 10%, 30% or 50% of the purified RNA used. On a BD FACSAria II, naive CD8 T cells were FACS-sorted as CD8+CD4-CCR7+CD45RA+ and collected into RLT Plus buffer. To test detection sensitivity, Jurkat RNA equal to around nine TCR copies was added to samples of about 19,000-1,100,000 naive CD8 T cells. CD8 T cells were enriched with RosetteSep CD8+ T Cell Enrichment Cocktail and Ficoll-Paque, followed by ACK red cell lysis. Libraries were constructed by PCR. Sequencing was performed on a NextSeq 500. Bulk TCR libraries were generated as previously described, with the TCR primers listed in Table S5 used. The Qiagen AllPrep DNA/RNA kit was used to purify total RNA. Before analysis, reads from multiple sequencing runs of the same library were pooled. Processing in the source paper ran as follows. Reads were retained only if their TCR constant sequence matched exactly, and those retained reads were trimmed to 150 nt and grouped according to their 12-nt molecular barcodes. Reads in each barcode group were sub-clustered using a 15% Levenshtein threshold, and a quality-weighted consensus sequence was built for each RNA molecule. Non-functional sequences were excluded, and lower-count sequences lying one edit away from another sequence were also excluded. Barcode sub-clusters with fewer than 20% of the maximum read count were removed, based on fitting two negative binomial distributions. Starting from the raw public reads, TCRdb applied fastp trimming at Q25, assembled clones with MiXCR and retained in-frame beta chains. Duplicate CDR3 protein sequences are folded into a single record with the most common DNA and genes. TCRdb, not the original authors, processed these V and J calls. The sample has around 480,000 distinct CDR3 sequences on record, around 23% of them singletons. Approximately 0.8% of the sample belongs to the ten largest clones.

The study at large found these results: A single cell's worth of spiked-in Jurkat TCR RNA was reported detectable even among about 1.1 million naive CD8 T cells. When barcode sub-clustering was not used, chimeric consensus sequences inflated TCR diversity, with chimeras reaching as high as 47%. The naive libraries included spiked-in Jurkat TCR RNA (about ten copies' worth), and this Jurkat TCR RNA is not part of the donor repertoire. About 3 recovered TCR RNA copies per cell were obtained by modeling, versus roughly 10 by digital PCR, implying a capture efficiency of about 30%. In CMV-specific effector cells, over 98% of molecules were held by clones above 20 RNA copies, whereas under 1% of molecules were held by such clones in naive cells. Highly expanded clone sizes could be underestimated because identical TCR molecules may share a barcode.

Comments on this clonotype: There is no known antigen for this receptor. Base qualities are not provided; no much larger clone lies one nucleotide away.

Sequencing input: naive CD8+ T cells from blood, with Jurkat cell RNA spiked in. The cell subset or site label for this specimen denotes: FACS-sorted CD8+CD4-CCR7+CD45RA+ naive T cells. This receptor was identified in a human donor in good health. Some libraries in this study had Jurkat cell RNA spiked in.

CDR3 reads: CASSPGDRANEKLFF. The DNA sequence is TGTGCCAGCAGCCCCGGGGACAGGGCTAATGAAAAACTGTTTTTT. This chain joins TRBV9 to TRBJ1-4, and TRBD1 aligns with 9 junction nucleotides. The CDR3 covers 15 residues, taking in both the cysteine and the phenylalanine. Here the CDR3 DNA is all that survives: 45 bases in frame from base 1. Germline trimming: 4 bases from V, 3 bases from J; junction bases outside gene matches: 4. From a lookup of the germline V gene, CDR1 and CDR2 are SGDLS and YYNGEE. Outside the CDR3, residues come from the reference TRBV9 and TRBJ1-4 proteins, so the full variable domain is: DSGVTQTPKHLITATGQRVTLRCSPRSGDLSVYWYQQSLDQGLQFLIQYYNGEERAKGNILERFSAQQFPDLHSELNLSSLELGDSALYFCASSPGDRANEKLFFGSGTQLSVL.